These 4 T cell receptor beta chains were sequenced from one sample in a study of T cells in Graves' hyperthyroidism and ophthalmopathy. RNA transcripts served as the template for amplifying TCR beta CDR3 regions. HTBI primers were employed in a first-round RT-PCR of the TCR CDR3. TCRdb processed the multiplex PCR reads anew with MiXCR; each CDR3 protein has one entry. The data contain a few hundred thousand distinct CDR3 sequences, 15% of them seen just once; the ten biggest clones take up 30%. Sequencing was done on a sample of blood. All receptors come from a woman between 45 and 65 years old with Graves' hyperthyroidism that later progressed to Graves' ophthalmopathy.

At least ten counts were recorded for this clonotype. V is TRBV10-3 and J is TRBJ1-1; no clear D. CDR1 and CDR2 from the germline V gene are ENHRY and SYGVKD. V lost 4 bases, J lost 1 base, and 7 bases lay in between. The CDR3 contains 13 residues. In DNA, the CDR3 is TGTGCCATCAGTGGGAGGGCGAACACTGAAGCTTTCTTT. It specifies CAISGRANTEAFF.

The J gene is TRBJ1-5, the V gene TRBV6-1; no reliable D call. The CDR3 is 12 residues long. The ends were cut back, 8 bases at V and 7 bases at J, with 12 bases in the middle. CDR1 and CDR2 from the germline V gene are MNHNS and SASEGT. In DNA, the CDR3 is TGTGCCAGCGGCATATATGGACAGCCCCAGCATTTT. Its translation is CASGIYGQPQHF.

The table lists this clonotype with a few counts. The chain combines TRBV4-1 with TRBJ1-3; D unresolved. Germline-derived CDR1 and CDR2 are MGHRA and YSYEKL. V was clipped by 2 bases and J by 4 bases, with 18 bases between them. The CDR3 consists of 17 residues. The CDR3 here is CASSQPPRLVGGNTIYF. As DNA, the CDR3 is TGCGCCAGCAGCCAACCCCCCCGGCTCGTCGGAGGAAACACCATATATTTT.

Remarks on this clonotype: This may be a read error: a much more frequent sequence differs by one nucleotide. The chain combines TRBV29-1 with TRBJ2-7; perhaps TRBD1 as D (6 bases). The germline V gene has CDR1 SQVTM and CDR2 ANQGSEA. Trimming removed 4 bases from V and 2 bases from J, with 21 bases in between. The length of the CDR3 is 16 residues. CDR3 loop: CSVVGCKGHRPYEQYF. In DNA form, the CDR3 reads TGCAGCGTTGTGGGTTGCAAGGGACACCGTCCCTACGAGCAGTACTTC.